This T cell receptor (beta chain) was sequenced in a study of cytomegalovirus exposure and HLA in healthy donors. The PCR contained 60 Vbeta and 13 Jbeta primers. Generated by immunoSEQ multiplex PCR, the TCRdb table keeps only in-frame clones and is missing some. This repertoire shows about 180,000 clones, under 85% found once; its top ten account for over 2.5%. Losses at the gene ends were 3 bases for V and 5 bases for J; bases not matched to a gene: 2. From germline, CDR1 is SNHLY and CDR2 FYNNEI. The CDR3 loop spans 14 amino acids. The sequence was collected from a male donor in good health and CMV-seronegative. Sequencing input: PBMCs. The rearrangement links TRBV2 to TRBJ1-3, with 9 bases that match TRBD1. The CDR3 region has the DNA TGTGCCAGCAGTGAGGGACAGGGAAGAAACACCATATATTTT. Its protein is CASSEGQGRNTIYF.